This is a list of T cell receptor beta chains from one sample in a study of cytomegalovirus exposure and HLA in healthy donors. Clones were read by immunoSEQ multiplex PCR, and TCRdb kept only the in-frame ones, dropping some. Of under 150,000 clones detected, about four fifths appear once; the ten largest clones hold around 2.5%. What was sequenced was PBMCs. The receptors come from a male donor in good health and CMV-seronegative. CDR3s include the opening cysteine and the closing phenylalanine or tryptophan. D genes are given only for firm matches. Some rows have no size entry. The others give once, few or many, or a class for an expanded clone.

TRBD1 | NA | TRBJ2-2 | 15 | TRBV11-3 | TGTGCCAGCAGCATGGGGACAGGACCCACCGGGGAGCTGTTTTTT | CASSMGTGPTGELFF
TRBD2 | NA | TRBJ2-3 | 13 | TRBV15 | TGTGCCACCGGCGCGGGAGCCACAGATACGCAGTATTTT | CATGAGATDTQYF
TRBD2 | NA | TRBJ2-1 | 10 | TRBV7-9 | TGTGCCCCGGGGGGGGATGAGCAGTTCTTC | CAPGGDEQFF
TRBD2 | NA | TRBJ2-7 | 16 | TRBV4-3 | TGCGCCAGCAGCCAAGGTTTTACTAGCGTAGCCTACGAGCAGTACTTC | CASSQGFTSVAYEQYF
NA | NA | TRBJ2-1 | 13 | TRBV5-1 | TGCGCCAGCGCCGACAGCCCATACAATGAGCAGTTCTTC | CASADSPYNEQFF
TRBD1 | NA | TRBJ2-1 | 15 | TRBV7-2 | TGTGCCAGCAGACGCTCCGGGACAGATTACAATGAGCAGTTCTTC | CASRRSGTDYNEQFF
TRBD1 | NA | TRBJ2-7 | 13 | TRBV29-1 | TGCAGCGTTCTAACGGGACAGGGCTACGAGCAGTACTTC | CSVLTGQGYEQYF
NA | NA | TRBJ1-3 | 14 | TRBV7-2 | TGTGCCAGCAGCTTAAGGCCAGGGTGGGACACCATATATTTT | CASSLRPGWDTIYF
TRBD2 | NA | TRBJ2-7 | 15 | TRBV7-2 | TGTGCCAGCAGCCCCGGACTAGCGTTCTCCTACGAGCAGTACTTC | CASSPGLAFSYEQYF
NA | NA | TRBJ1-5 | 14 | TRBV21-1 | TGTGCCACCGTTGGGAAGGGCGGGAATCAGCCCCAGCATTTT | CATVGKGGNQPQHF
NA | NA | TRBJ1-5 | 15 | TRBV7-9 | TGTGCCAGCAGCCCCGCAAGGGAGGGCAATCAGCCCCAGCATTTT | CASSPAREGNQPQHF
TRBD2 | NA | TRBJ2-5 | 15 | TRBV5-6 | TGTGCCAGCAGCTTGGTTAGCGGGGGATCAGAGACCCAGTACTTC | CASSLVSGGSETQYF
TRBD1 | NA | TRBJ2-1 | 16 | TRBV11-2 | TGTGCCAGCAGCCCATGGGACAGGCTTATTCACAATGAGCAGTTCTTC | CASSPWDRLIHNEQFF
NA | NA | TRBJ1-4 | 14 | TRBV7-2 | TGTGCCAGCTCGAGATATGTAACTAATGAAAAACTGTTTTTT | CASSRYVTNEKLFF
NA | NA | TRBJ1-1 | 14 | TRBV18 | TGTGCCAGCTCACCGAGTCAGGGGAACACTGAAGCTTTCTTT | CASSPSQGNTEAFF
TRBD2 | NA | TRBJ2-1 | 18 | TRBV15 | TGTGCCACCAGCATTAGTAGCCGACTAGCGGGGGGAAAGGTAGGGCAGTTCTTC | CATSISSRLAGGKVGQFF
NA | NA | TRBJ2-3 | 12 | TRBV10-3 | TGTGCCATCAGCACTAGCACAGATACGCAGTATTTT | CAISTSTDTQYF
TRBD2 | NA | TRBJ2-7 | 14 | TRBV7-9 | TGTTCCAGCAGCCCGGCGGGAGTTTCCTACGAGCAGTACTTC | CSSSPAGVSYEQYF
TRBD1 | NA | TRBJ2-4 | 15 | TRBV10-3 | TGTGCCATCAGTGATCCGGGACAGCCCAAAAACATTCAGTACTTC | CAISDPGQPKNIQYF
NA | NA | TRBJ2-1 | 15 | TRBV7-2 | TGTGCCAGCAGCTTGGTAGATCCTTCCTACAATGAGCAGTTCTTC | CASSLVDPSYNEQFF
TRBD1 | NA | TRBJ1-4 | 15 | TRBV18 | TGTGCCAGCTCACTTACAGGGGCGCCTTACGAAAAACTGTTTTTT | CASSLTGAPYEKLFF
NA | NA | TRBJ2-3 | 13 | TRBV6-5 | TGTGCCAGCACGGCAGGGAACACAGATACGCAGTATTTT | CASTAGNTDTQYF
NA | NA | TRBJ2-2 | 13 | TRBV27 | TGTGCCAGCACCCCCGGCGGGGCCGGGGAGCTGTTTTTT | CASTPGGAGELFF
TRBD2 | once | TRBJ2-7 | 15 | TRBV11-2 | TGTGCCAGCAGCTTACCGGGACTAGCGCGGTACGAGCAGTACTTC | CASSLPGLARYEQYF
TRBD1 | NA | TRBJ2-2 | 16 | TRBV18 | TGTGCCAGCTCCGAGTTCGGACAGGGCTGGTCCGGGGAGCTGTTTTTT | CASSEFGQGWSGELFF
NA | NA | TRBJ2-7 | 14 | TRBV6-5 | TGTGCCAGCAGCCTGACAGCTCCCGGCTACGAGCAGTACTTC | CASSLTAPGYEQYF
NA | NA | TRBJ2-5 | 13 | TRBV5-4 | TGTGCCAGCCGTCGGTCCATCCAAGAGACCCAGTACTTC | CASRRSIQETQYF
TRBD2 | once | TRBJ2-1 | 15 | TRBV4-1 | TGCGCCAGCAGCCGCGGGACTAGCGGGGTTAATGAGCAGTTCTTC | CASSRGTSGVNEQFF
NA | NA | TRBJ2-3 | 17 | TRBV7-9 | TGTGCCAGCAGCCGATTAGGGGATCGACTGAAAACAGATACGCAGTATTTT | CASSRLGDRLKTDTQYF
NA | NA | TRBJ2-7 | 14 | TRBV6-5 | TGTGCCAGCAGTTATTCACAGGGAAGCTACGAGCAGTACTTC | CASSYSQGSYEQYF
NA | NA | TRBJ2-7 | 11 | TRBV11-2 | TGTGCCAGCAGCAACCTAGAAGAGCAGTACTTC | CASSNLEEQYF
TRBD1 | NA | TRBJ1-5 | 15 | TRBV19 | TGTGCCAGTAGTATTGGGGACAGGGGAGGGCAGCCCCAGCATTTT | CASSIGDRGGQPQHF
NA | NA | TRBJ2-3 | 14 | TRBV28 | TGTGCCAGCCTGGCCGGGAGTGGTGCAGATACGCAGTATTTT | CASLAGSGADTQYF
NA | NA | TRBJ2-2 | 13 | TRBV19 | TGTGCCAGTACCGGTGAGGTAACCGGGGAGCTGTTTTTT | CASTGEVTGELFF
TRBD2 | once | TRBJ2-1 | 21 | TRBV13 | TGTGCCAGCAGCTTAGGCCTGGGGGAGACTAGCGGGTCTCTTTCCTACAATGAGCAGTTCTTC | CASSLGLGETSGSLSYNEQFF
NA | NA | TRBJ2-7 | 14 | TRBV9 | TGTGCCAGCAGCGTGTTTCCGAGCTCCTACGAGCAGTACTTC | CASSVFPSSYEQYF
TRBD1 | NA | TRBJ2-7 | 13 | TRBV18 | TGTGCCAGCTCACCGACAGGGGTCGGCGAGCAGTACTTC | CASSPTGVGEQYF
TRBD2 | NA | TRBJ2-7 | 17 | TRBV4-3 | TGCGCCAGCAGCCCTCAACCGGGCGGCGGGAGCAGCGACGAGCAGTACTTC | CASSPQPGGGSSDEQYF
NA | NA | TRBJ2-7 | 11 | TRBV5-1 | TGCGCCAGCAGCTTCGGGGGCGAGCAGTACTTC | CASSFGGEQYF
NA | once | TRBJ2-3 | 14 | TRBV5-3 | TGTGCCAGAAGGGTGAGCGGGAGCACAGATACGCAGTATTTT | CARRVSGSTDTQYF
NA | NA | TRBJ1-5 | 14 | TRBV9 | TGTGCCAGCAGCCCGGGACTGGAAAATCAGCCCCAGCATTTT | CASSPGLENQPQHF
TRBD2 | NA | TRBJ2-6 | 20 | TRBV4-2 | TGTGCCAGCAGCCAAGACCGAATCCTAGCGGGAGGGCCCGGGGCCAACGTCCTGACTTTC | CASSQDRILAGGPGANVLTF
NA | NA | TRBJ1-5 | 14 | TRBV10-2 | TGCGCCAGCAGTGAGTCTTCAGGGTCTCAGCCCCAGCATTTT | CASSESSGSQPQHF
NA | NA | TRBJ2-1 | 14 | TRBV11-3 | TGTGCCAGCAGCTTAGATCGGTTGTACAATGAGCAGTTCTTC | CASSLDRLYNEQFF
TRBD2 | once | TRBJ2-3 | 17 | TRBV28 | TGTGCCAGCCGTACCGCCGGACTAGCGGGAGAAAGGGATACGCAGTATTTT | CASRTAGLAGERDTQYF
TRBD2 | NA | TRBJ2-7 | 15 | TRBV5-5 | TGCGCCAGCAGCTTGGAACTAGCGGGTTCCTACGAGCAGTACTTC | CASSLELAGSYEQYF
TRBD2 | NA | TRBJ2-2 | 14 | TRBV2 | TGTGCCAGCAAACTAGCGGTAGACACCGGGGAGCTGTTTTTT | CASKLAVDTGELFF
TRBD2 | NA | TRBJ2-7 | 15 | TRBV19 | TGTGCCAGCAGACCGGCAGCGGGGAGCTCCTACGAGCAGTACTTC | CASRPAAGSSYEQYF
NA | NA | TRBJ1-4 | 15 | TRBV4-3 | TGCGCCAGCAGCCAAGAGAGAGGGACTAATGAAAAACTGTTTTTT | CASSQERGTNEKLFF
NA | NA | TRBJ2-3 | 15 | TRBV6-6 | TGTGCCAGCAGCGGGAGGGGACAGTCAACAGATACGCAGTATTTT | CASSGRGQSTDTQYF
TRBD1 | NA | TRBJ2-7 | 14 | TRBV19 | TGTGCCAGTAGTATAGTTGCAGGGGGCTACGAGCAGTACTTC | CASSIVAGGYEQYF
TRBD2 | few | TRBJ2-5 | 16 | TRBV7-6 | TGTGCCAGCAGCTTAGCTCGACTAGCGGGAGGAGAGACCCAGTACTTC | CASSLARLAGGETQYF
NA | NA | TRBJ2-3 | 16 | TRBV11-2 | TGTGCCAGCAGCTCGTGGGGGGAGGCCCTTAAAGATACGCAGTATTTT | CASSSWGEALKDTQYF